Below, 2 T cell receptor beta chains from the same sample are listed, as sequenced in a study of naive and memory T cell subsets. Whole-study findings and limits: Possibly reflecting memory cells re-expressing CD45RA, a few larger clonotypes occurred in naive repertoires, especially CD8.

The beta constant-region primer was an equimolar mix of two oligonucleotides covering TRBC1 and TRBC2. Ligated cDNA was amplified by four rounds of PCR with nested alpha and beta constant-region primers and SP2. TCRdb reprocessed the UMI-ligation and nested PCR reads via MiXCR and lists one record per CDR3 protein. Of 150,000 or so distinct CDR3 sequences listed, roughly 20% are singletons. Their recognized antigens are unknown. Input material: naive CD4+ T cells from blood. The receptors originated from a human donor in good health.

This clonotype was seen more than once but under ten times. The rearrangement links TRBV6-2 or TRBV6-3 to TRBJ2-5, with TRBD1 identical over 11 bases. J gave up 5 bases and V 6 bases, and 11 bases lay outside the gene matches. The CDR3 loop spans 16 amino acids. CDR1 is MNHEY and CDR2 is SVGEGT in the germline V gene. The DNA for the CDR3 is TGTGCCAGCAGCCCCTTCGGGACAGGGGGTATGGAGACCCAGTACTTC. This gives the protein CASSPFGTGGMETQYF.

In its sample, this clonotype was seen a few times. The CDR3, as DNA: TGCAGCGTTGAAGAAGCTAGCGGGAGGAGAGGGGGAAAGCAGTTCTTC. Translation gives CSVEEASGRRGGKQFF. The rearrangement links TRBV29-1 to TRBJ2-1; 11 positions match TRBD2. J was trimmed by 11 bases and V by 0 bases; bases with no gene match: 12. The CDR3 is 16 amino acids. In germline, CDR1 is SQVTM, CDR2 ANQGSEA.